These T cell receptor beta chains were read from a single sample in a study of shared clonotypes between healthy human individuals. The protocol was immunoSEQ multiplex PCR, while the TCRdb copy is restricted to in-frame clones and leaves out a portion. This sample carries about 2.1 million clones, approximately 94% of them seen once, and the ten largest clones take more than 1.5%. Sequencing was done on a sample of naive CD8+ T cells from PBMCs. The origin of the receptors is a man aged 18-30 years in good health. Some clones in this sample may be carry-over from other donors' samples. Both conserved end residues are part of each CDR3. A D gene is named only where the DNA matches it firmly. Only some rows state a clone size, as once, few, many or a class for expanded clones.

d_call: -
v_call: TRBV27
j_call: TRBJ2-1
clone_size: -
cdr3_nt: TGTGCCAGCAGTTTAGGTAGAATCAGCCCCTACAATGAGCAGTTCTTC
cdr3_aa: CASSLGRISPYNEQFF

d_call: -
v_call: TRBV9
j_call: TRBJ1-3
clone_size: few
cdr3_nt: TGTGCCAGCAGTAGCACGCGGGACACCATATATTTT
cdr3_aa: CASSSTRDTIYF

d_call: -
v_call: TRBV18
j_call: TRBJ1-1
clone_size: few
cdr3_nt: TGTGCCAGCTCACCGGACACCCCATGGATCGGCACTGAAGCTTTCTTT
cdr3_aa: CASSPDTPWIGTEAFF

d_call: -
v_call: TRBV7-9
j_call: TRBJ2-3
clone_size: -
cdr3_nt: TGTGCCAGCTTTATAGGAAGGGATACGCAGTATTTT
cdr3_aa: CASFIGRDTQYF

d_call: -
v_call: TRBV25-1
j_call: TRBJ1-2
clone_size: -
cdr3_nt: TGTGCCGGACCCGGGGAGCTAAAGAACTATGGCTACACCTTC
cdr3_aa: CAGPGELKNYGYTF

d_call: -
v_call: TRBV28
j_call: TRBJ1-5
clone_size: -
cdr3_nt: TGTGCCAGCAGTAGTCGACAGATTTTCCTCAATCAGCCCCAGCATTTT
cdr3_aa: CASSSRQIFLNQPQHF

d_call: TRBD1
v_call: TRBV7-7
j_call: TRBJ2-7
clone_size: -
cdr3_nt: TGTGCCAGCAGCCTTGGACAGGGCGGTTGGGAGCAGTACTTC
cdr3_aa: CASSLGQGGWEQYF

d_call: -
v_call: TRBV29-1
j_call: TRBJ2-7
clone_size: -
cdr3_nt: TGCAGCGTTACGACAATTCCCTACGAGCAGTACTTC
cdr3_aa: CSVTTIPYEQYF

d_call: TRBD2
v_call: TRBV5-1
j_call: TRBJ2-3
clone_size: -
cdr3_nt: TGCGCCAGCAGATCCGGGACTATAGGCACAGATACGCAGTATTTT
cdr3_aa: CASRSGTIGTDTQYF

d_call: -
v_call: TRBV2
j_call: TRBJ1-3
clone_size: -
cdr3_nt: TGTGCCAGCAGTGCCACGGGGGGCTCTGGAAACACCATATATTTT
cdr3_aa: CASSATGGSGNTIYF

d_call: TRBD1
v_call: TRBV7-9
j_call: TRBJ2-2
clone_size: -
cdr3_nt: TGTGCCAGCAGCTCTACAGGGGGCAAAACCGGGGAGCTGTTTTTT
cdr3_aa: CASSSTGGKTGELFF

d_call: -
v_call: TRBV7-9
j_call: TRBJ1-2
clone_size: -
cdr3_nt: TGTGCCAGCAGCTTAGCTACGGGGCGTCACTATGGCTACACCTTC
cdr3_aa: CASSLATGRHYGYTF

d_call: -
v_call: TRBV13
j_call: TRBJ2-7
clone_size: -
cdr3_nt: TGTGCCAGCAGCTTAAGAGTAGGGCAGGCCTACGAGCAGTACTTC
cdr3_aa: CASSLRVGQAYEQYF

d_call: -
v_call: TRBV15
j_call: TRBJ1-3
clone_size: -
cdr3_nt: TGTGCCACCAGCGAGGGAGGACGAGGTGGAAACACCATATATTTT
cdr3_aa: CATSEGGRGGNTIYF

d_call: -
v_call: TRBV28
j_call: TRBJ1-4
clone_size: -
cdr3_nt: TGTGCCAGCAGTCCCTTAGAGGATGCCGATACTGATGAAAAACTGTTTTTT
cdr3_aa: CASSPLEDADTDEKLFF

d_call: TRBD1
v_call: TRBV28
j_call: TRBJ2-4
clone_size: -
cdr3_nt: TGTGCCAGCAGGCCGGGACAGGGGTTTTTTAACATTCAGTACTTC
cdr3_aa: CASRPGQGFFNIQYF

d_call: TRBD1
v_call: TRBV2
j_call: TRBJ1-2
clone_size: -
cdr3_nt: TGTGCCAGCAGTGAATGGTACAGGGGGACTAACTATGGCTACACCTTC
cdr3_aa: CASSEWYRGTNYGYTF

d_call: -
v_call: TRBV9
j_call: TRBJ2-1
clone_size: -
cdr3_nt: TGTGCCAGCAGCGTAGAAAGTTACAATGAGCAGTTCTTC
cdr3_aa: CASSVESYNEQFF

d_call: -
v_call: TRBV6-5
j_call: TRBJ2-7
clone_size: -
cdr3_nt: TGTGCCAGCAGTTACTCTACAGGGTTAACCTACGAGCAGTACTTC
cdr3_aa: CASSYSTGLTYEQYF

d_call: -
v_call: TRBV5-6
j_call: TRBJ1-2
clone_size: -
cdr3_nt: TGTGCCAGCAGCGCACTGGTTGTAGGACACCAAAACTATGGCTACACCTTC
cdr3_aa: CASSALVVGHQNYGYTF

d_call: -
v_call: TRBV5-4
j_call: TRBJ2-5
clone_size: -
cdr3_nt: TGTGCCAGCAGCTTCTTCCTAGCCGGGGAGACCCAGTACTTC
cdr3_aa: CASSFFLAGETQYF

d_call: -
v_call: TRBV7-3
j_call: TRBJ1-1
clone_size: -
cdr3_nt: TGTGCCAGCAGCCCGACCACGGGGCCCCATGAAGCTTTCTTT
cdr3_aa: CASSPTTGPHEAFF

d_call: TRBD2
v_call: TRBV5-6
j_call: TRBJ2-3
clone_size: -
cdr3_nt: TGTGCCAGCAGCCGGACTAGCGGGAAGGTGTATACGCAGTATTTT
cdr3_aa: CASSRTSGKVYTQYF

d_call: TRBD2
v_call: TRBV11-2
j_call: TRBJ2-1
clone_size: -
cdr3_nt: TGTGCCAGCAGCTTAGGCCTAGCGGGGTTTTACAATGAGCAGTTCTTC
cdr3_aa: CASSLGLAGFYNEQFF